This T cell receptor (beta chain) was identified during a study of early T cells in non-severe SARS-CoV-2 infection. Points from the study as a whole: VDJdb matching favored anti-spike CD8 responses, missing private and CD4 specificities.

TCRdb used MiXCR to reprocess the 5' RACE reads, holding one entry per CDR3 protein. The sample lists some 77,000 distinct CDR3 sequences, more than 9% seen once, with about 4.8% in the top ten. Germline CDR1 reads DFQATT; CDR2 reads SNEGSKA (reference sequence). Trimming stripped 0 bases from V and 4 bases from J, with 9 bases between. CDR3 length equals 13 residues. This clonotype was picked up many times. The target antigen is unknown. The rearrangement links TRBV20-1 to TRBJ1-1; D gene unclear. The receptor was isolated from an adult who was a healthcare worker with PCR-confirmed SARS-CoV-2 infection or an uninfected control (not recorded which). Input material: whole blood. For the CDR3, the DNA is TGCAGTGCTAGAGATCAGAGTACCACTGAAGCTTTCTTT. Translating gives CSARDQSTTEAFF.